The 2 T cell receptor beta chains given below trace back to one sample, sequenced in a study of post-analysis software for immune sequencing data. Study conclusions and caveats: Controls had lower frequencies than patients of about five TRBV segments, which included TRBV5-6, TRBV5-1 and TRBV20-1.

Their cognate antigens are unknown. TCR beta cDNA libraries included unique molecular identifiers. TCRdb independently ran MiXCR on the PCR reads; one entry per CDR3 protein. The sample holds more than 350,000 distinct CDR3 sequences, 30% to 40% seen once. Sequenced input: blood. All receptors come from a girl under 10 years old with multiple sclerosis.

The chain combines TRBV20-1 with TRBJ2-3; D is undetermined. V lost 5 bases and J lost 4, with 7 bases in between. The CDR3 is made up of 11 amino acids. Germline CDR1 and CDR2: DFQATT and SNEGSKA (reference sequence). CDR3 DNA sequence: TGCAGTGCTCCCAGCTCAGATACGCAGTATTTT. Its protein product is CSAPSSDTQYF.

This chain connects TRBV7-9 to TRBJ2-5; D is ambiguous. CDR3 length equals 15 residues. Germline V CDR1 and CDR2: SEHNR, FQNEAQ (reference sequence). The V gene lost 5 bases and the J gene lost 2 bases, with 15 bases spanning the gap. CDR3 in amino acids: CASSLQQRPQETQYF. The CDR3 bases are TGTGCCAGCAGCCTTCAACAGAGACCTCAAGAGACCCAGTACTTC.